Listed here is a single T cell receptor (beta chain). The germline gives CDR1 MNHEY, CDR2 SVGEGT. The CDR3 is made up of 14 amino acids. V dropped 3 bases and J dropped 4 bases, with 9 bases sitting between them. This entry comes from a study of CD8 T cells in Susac syndrome. Sequencing targeted TCR beta in T cells from blood (CD8+ and CD4+). Negative isolation was applied to CD8+ and CD4+ T cells, and FACS enrichment was applied to TEMRA cells. With random hexamers, 0.5 to 1 ug RNA was reverse transcribed. Multiplex PCR with immunoSEQ amplified the TCR beta CDR3 across 54 Vbeta and 13 Jbeta. TCRdb re-derived calls from the immunoSEQ multiplex PCR reads in MiXCR, one entry per CDR3 protein. Of roughly 200,000 distinct CDR3 sequences listed, approximately 93% were seen once; the top ten hold about 0.1%.

This TCR derives from a human donor in good health. Sequenced material: CD4+ T cells from PBMCs. V is TRBV6-2 or TRBV6-3 and J is TRBJ2-2, with D uncertain. The CDR3 DNA sequence: TGTGCCAGCAGTTATTTCGATTCCACCGGGGAGCTGTTTTTT. Translated: CASSYFDSTGELFF.